This T cell receptor (beta chain) comes out of a study of T-cell reconstitution after alpha-beta-depleted transplantation in children. Trimming left V 5 bases short and J 6 bases short, with 17 bases between. The CDR3 is 15 residues long. Germline lookup yields CDR1 MNHEY and CDR2 SVGEGT. Preparing the TCRbeta library involved the use of unique molecular identifiers. TCRdb re-called the PCR reads through MiXCR, storing one row per CDR3 protein. The sample carries 380,000 or so distinct CDR3 sequences, about an eighth recorded once. This clonotype was recorded at least ten times. The receptor was isolated from a human donor who donated a stem cell graft to a child with Fanconi anemia. This chain connects TRBV6-2 or TRBV6-3 to TRBJ1-5, with D hard to call. Sequences were derived from PBMCs, sampled from the stem cell graft. The CDR3 protein is CASSRPGSYGQPQHF. The CDR3 DNA reads TGTGCCAGCAGTCGGCCGGGCTCCTATGGTCAGCCCCAGCATTTT.